The text below deals with one TCR beta chain. This entry comes from a study of blood T cell repertoires in COVID-19. Study in general: The United States, Italy and Spain provided the acute and convalescent COVID-19 samples. Sources were T cells, B-cell-depleted T cells, or PBMCs; the material itself was cDNA or gDNA.

Germline loops: CDR1 SNHLY, CDR2 FYNNEI. The V gene lost 11 bases and the J gene lost 4 bases, with 17 bases spanning the gap. CDR3 length equals 13 residues. Original analysis: Amplification with reference gene primers provided the estimates of nucleated cell counts. Libraries were prepared by immunoSEQ multiplex PCR; TCRdb keeps only in-frame clonotypes and omits some of them. V, J and clone size are taken as reported in that table, and D and trimming were inferred from the DNA itself. The sample lists 88,000 or so clones; roughly 80% were seen once. The specimen sequenced was peripheral blood. This clonotype originated in a human donor in a cohort sampled during active COVID-19. The chain has TRBV2 and TRBJ1-2, with a possible D match to TRBD1 (6 bases). This CDR3 reads CAEVTDRSYGYTF. The CDR3 DNA sequence: TGTGCCGAAGTAACGGACAGATCCTATGGCTACACCTTC.